The next 18 T cell receptor beta chains were all read from a single sample in a study of T cells in Graves' hyperthyroidism and ophthalmopathy. Researchers amplified the TCR beta CDR3 regions from RNA transcripts. Using the HTBI primer set, a first-round RT-PCR was run on the TCR CDR3. TCRdb reprocessed the multiplex PCR reads via MiXCR and lists one record per CDR3 protein. This table has approximately 95,000 distinct CDR3 sequences, 35% to 45% appearing once. The sequencing sample was made of peripheral blood or thyroid tissue (not recorded which). The source is a woman in her thirties with Graves' hyperthyroidism.

This CDR3 reads CASSPTLDRGVTATNEKLFF. The CDR3 DNA reads TGTGCCAGCAGCCCAACCTTGGACAGGGGAGTTACTGCAACTAATGAAAAACTGTTTTTT. The chain links TRBV6-1 to TRBJ1-4; 9 nucleotides match TRBD1. Germline trimming cut 6 bases from V and 0 bases from J; bases unmatched to any gene: 17. Germline-derived CDR1 and CDR2 are MNHNS and SASEGT. The CDR3 sequence is 20 residues long.

There are many counts of this clonotype. The chain has TRBV10-3 and TRBJ2-3; D remains ambiguous. The CDR3 has 17 residues. V lost 2 bases and J lost 2, with 17 bases in between. The germline V gene has CDR1 ENHRY and CDR2 SYGVKD. Here the CDR3 reads CAISEAPWVTHTDTQYF. The CDR3 nucleotides are TGTGCCATCAGTGAGGCCCCTTGGGTGACTCACACAGATACGCAGTATTTT.

To note about this clonotype: This sequence may be a read error, since a much larger clone differs from it by one base. The V and J genes are TRBV9 and TRBJ1-1; perhaps TRBD1 as D (5 bases). V lost 5 bases to trimming and J lost 5 bases, with 19 bases between them. Germline CDR1 reads SGDLS; CDR2 reads YYNGEE. The CDR3 runs to 15 residues. The CDR3 sequence is CASSWGDGVGTEAFF. The CDR3, as DNA: TGTGCCAGCAGTTGGGGGGACGGGGTCGGTACTGAAGCTTTCTTT.

This clonotype was found a few times. The chain links TRBV7-8 to TRBJ2-7; 9 nucleotides agree with TRBD2. CDR1 is SGHVS, CDR2 FQNEAQ, per germline. The trim removed 4 bases at V and 6 bases at J, leaving 4 bases unmatched. The CDR3 has 13 amino acids. In DNA, the CDR3 is TGTGCCAGCAGCTCTAGCGGGACACGCGAGCAGTACTTC. Residues: CASSSSGTREQYF.

The rearrangement joins TRBV9 to TRBJ2-2; no reliable D call. The CDR3 spans 12 residues. CDR1 SGDLS and CDR2 YYNGEE come from the germline V gene. The V end lost 7 bases, the J end lost 2 bases, and 6 bases lay between the germline ends. CDR3 in amino acids: CASHSNTGELFF. The CDR3 DNA is TGTGCCAGCCACTCCAACACCGGGGAGCTGTTTTTT. The full variable domain, in which reference TRBV9 and TRBJ2-2 provide the parts outside the CDR3, is DSGVTQTPKHLITATGQRVTLRCSPRSGDLSVYWYQQSLDQGLQFLIQYYNGEERAKGNILERFSAQQFPDLHSELNLSSLELGDSALYFCASHSNTGELFFGEGSRLTVL.

The chain has TRBV10-3 and TRBJ1-2; 7 bases map to TRBD1. Germline V gene lookup returns CDR1 ENHRY and CDR2 SYGVKD. This CDR3 contains 17 residues. Trimming took 4 bases from V and 1 from J; bases not matched to a gene: 12. This chain's CDR3 is CAISAQITGEGNYGYTF. The CDR3 DNA sequence: TGTGCCATCAGTGCCCAGATAACAGGGGAGGGTAACTATGGCTACACCTTC.

The rearrangement joins TRBV5-1 to TRBJ1-4, with 8 bases matching TRBD1. CDR3 length equals 16 residues. Germline V lookup: CDR1 SGHRS, CDR2 YFSETQ. Trimming cost V 6 bases and J 3 bases; bases outside gene matches: 10. In nucleotides, the CDR3 is TGCGCCAGCACAAGGACAGGGATAGTAGCTAATGAAAAACTGTTTTTT. Its translation is CASTRTGIVANEKLFF. The full variable domain, completed using reference TRBV5-1 and TRBJ1-4, is KAGVTQTPRYLIKTRGQQVTLSCSPISGHRSVSWYQQTPGQGLQFLFEYFSETQRNKGNFPGRFSGRQFSNSRSEMNVSTLELGDSALYLCASTRTGIVANEKLFFGSGTQLSVL.

The J gene is TRBJ2-5, the V gene TRBV10-3, with 10 positions matching TRBD1. This CDR3 comprises 16 residues. The V segment lost 4 bases and the J segment 1 base; nucleotides outside the gene matches: 6. Germline loops: CDR1 ENHRY, CDR2 SYGVKD. CDR3 residues: CAISAWDRGGQETQYF. CDR3 sequence (DNA): TGTGCCATCAGTGCGTGGGACAGGGGAGGCCAAGAGACCCAGTACTTC.

This rearrangement joins TRBV2 to TRBJ1-2; D not certain. The germline V and J ends were trimmed by 2 bases and 8 bases, with 9 bases remaining between them. CDR1 SNHLY and CDR2 FYNNEI come from the germline V gene. This CDR3 spans 12 amino acids. CDR3 DNA: TGTGCCAGCAGTGAATGGAGGGTAGGCTACACCTTC. Translated, it gives CASSEWRVGYTF.

Details on this clonotype: An end of the junction does not agree with germline; a read error may underlie this. The chain links TRBV5-1 to TRBJ2-2; 10 bases fit TRBD2. In germline, CDR1 is SGHRS, CDR2 YFSETQ. The CDR3 has 14 amino acids. CDR3 amino acids: CASFIAGGTGQLFF. CDR3 coding DNA: TGCGCCAGCTTTATAGCGGGAGGTACCGGGCAGCTGTTTTTC. Variable domain in full (rest from reference TRBV5-1 and TRBJ2-2): KAGVTQTPRYLIKTRGQQVTLSCSPISGHRSVSWYQQTPGQGLQFLFEYFSETQRNKGNFPGRFSGRQFSNSRSEMNVSTLELGDSALYLCASFIAGGTGQLFFGEGSRLTVL.

A word on this clonotype: This may stem from a read error, because a much larger clone lies one nucleotide away. The chain recombines TRBV10-3 with TRBJ2-5; perhaps TRBD2 as D (5 bases). CDR3 length: 16 residues. Germline-derived CDR1 and CDR2 are ENHRY and SYGVKD. The CDR3 sequence: CASSRPGLGLSEAQYF. The CDR3 nucleotides are TGTGCCAGCAGTCGCCCGGGTCTGGGGTTGTCGGAGGCCCAGTACTTC.

This clonotype was seen ten or more times. The chain has TRBV28 and TRBJ2-2; no reliable D call. Deletions cut 0 bases from V and 6 bases from J, with 5 bases between. The CDR3 loop spans 13 amino acids. CDR1 and CDR2 (germline): MDHEN, SYDVKM. Here the CDR3 reads CASSLWKAGELFF. The CDR3 DNA reads as TGTGCCAGCAGTTTATGGAAGGCCGGGGAGCTGTTTTTT.

This clonotype was recorded only once. A read error may produce the germline difference seen at one junction end. CDR3: CAGSHLYERYF. The CDR3 nucleotides are TGTGCCGGCAGCCACCTTTACGAGCGGTACTTC. V and J are TRBV7-8 and TRBJ2-7; D unresolved. This CDR3 has 11 residues. Germline lookup yields CDR1 SGHVS and CDR2 FQNEAQ.

The rearrangement joins TRBV19 to TRBJ1-5; the D is unclear. Germline V gene sequence: CDR1 LNHDA, CDR2 SQIVND (reference sequence). The ends were cut back, 5 bases at V and 3 bases at J, with 14 bases in the middle. The length of the CDR3 is 15 residues. CDR3 in DNA: TGTGCCAGTAGTGCCGTACAGCCTACCAATCAGCCCCAGCATTTT. Protein product: CASSAVQPTNQPQHF.

This clonotype has at least ten counts. The chain carries TRBV4-2 and TRBJ2-2; TRBD2 agrees at 12 bases. The CDR3 contains 16 residues. Germline CDR1 reads LGHNA; CDR2 reads YNFKEQ. The J segment lost 8 bases and the V segment lost 0 bases, leaving 4 bases of the junction unmatched. The CDR3 reads CASSQDGLAGGGELFF. CDR3 nucleotide sequence: TGTGCCAGCAGCCAAGATGGCCTAGCGGGAGGGGGGGAGCTGTTTTTT.

This clonotype came up once. The chain is built from TRBV10-3 and TRBJ2-7, with D possibly being TRBD2 (5 bases). This CDR3 has 14 amino acids. Trimming took off 6 bases at V and 2 bases at J, with 14 bases between the two ends. Germline V CDR1 and CDR2: ENHRY, SYGVKD. Written as DNA, the CDR3 is TGTGCCATCAGCCAAGAGGGAAGGGCCTACGAGCAGTACTTC. Encoded protein: CAISQEGRAYEQYF.

The rearrangement joins TRBV9 to TRBJ1-1; a weak D match, TRBD1 (5 bases). The CDR3 covers 15 residues. Trimming stripped 4 bases from V and 10 bases from J, with 23 bases between. Germline V lookup: CDR1 SGDLS, CDR2 YYNGEE. The CDR3 DNA sequence: TGTGCCAGCAGCCAAGTTCGACAGAACGGGGGTATAGCTTTCTTT. Encoded protein: CASSQVRQNGGIAFF.

The V gene is TRBV28, the J gene TRBJ2-7; D remains unclear. V was cut by 2 bases and J by 0 bases, with 11 bases left in between. Per the germline V gene, CDR1 is MDHEN and CDR2 is SYDVKM. The CDR3 sequence is 15 residues long. This chain's CDR3 is CASSLARASSYEQYF. DNA of the CDR3: TGTGCCAGCAGTTTAGCCCGGGCGAGCTCCTACGAGCAGTACTTC.